The 13 T cell receptor beta chains below come from one sample, sequenced in a study of blood T cell repertoires in COVID-19. Sequenced by immunoSEQ multiplex PCR; TCRdb stores in-frame clones only, minus some. The data show a few hundred thousand clones, more than 85% seen once. Material for sequencing was PBMCs or T cells enriched from blood (not recorded which). The receptors originated from a woman aged 35 to 49 who had been exposed to COVID-19.

This chain uses TRBV5-1 with TRBJ1-1; D remains unclear. This CDR3 is built from 15 residues. V lost 0 bases to trimming and J lost 1 base, with 10 bases between them. CDR1 is SGHRS and CDR2 is YFSETQ in the germline V gene. CDR3 region: CASSLVVSGNTEAFF. Written as DNA, the CDR3 is TGCGCCAGCAGCTTGGTTGTGTCGGGGAACACTGAAGCTTTCTTT.

Concerning this clone itself: Other DNA sequences within the sample encode an identical CDR3. The CDR3 loop is CASSIDRGYEQYF. The CDR3 DNA reads as TGTGCCAGTAGTATTGACAGGGGCTACGAGCAGTACTTC. V is TRBV19 and J is TRBJ2-7; TRBD1 matches at 8 bases. V was clipped by 3 bases and J by 3 bases; unmatched bases: 1. Germline assignment: CDR1 LNHDA and CDR2 SQIVND (reference sequence). The CDR3 consists of 13 residues.

The chain is built from TRBV5-1 and TRBJ1-3; D call uncertain. From germline, CDR1 is SGHRS and CDR2 YFSETQ. V gave up 4 bases and J gave up 4 bases, with 15 bases separating them. The CDR3 consists of 15 residues. CDR3 in amino acids: CASSPSVGAGNTIYF. The CDR3 DNA reads TGCGCCAGCAGCCCCTCCGTGGGAGCGGGAAACACCATATATTTT.

This clone showed up just once. The rearrangement links TRBV19 to TRBJ2-7, with D uncertain. V was shortened by 6 bases and J by 2 bases, with 14 bases between the two germline ends. CDR1 and CDR2 from the germline V gene are LNHDA and SQIVND (reference sequence). The length of the CDR3 is 14 residues. The CDR3 is CASSPVVSAYEQYF. CDR3 DNA: TGTGCCAGTAGCCCGGTCGTCTCCGCCTACGAGCAGTACTTC.

The chain employs TRBV2 and TRBJ2-2; 9 bases map to TRBD2. The V and J ends lost 4 bases and 3 bases, in that order; junction bases with no gene match: 3. The CDR3 is 15 residues long. The germline CDR1 and CDR2 sequences are SNHLY and FYNNEI. In DNA, the CDR3 is TGTGCCAGCAGTGTTAGCGGGAGTTACACCGGGGAGCTGTTTTTT. This gives the protein CASSVSGSYTGELFF.

The chain couples TRBV30 to TRBJ1-2; the match to TRBD1 covers 8 bases. The CDR3 covers 15 residues. Trimming cost V 3 bases and J 2 bases; bases outside gene matches: 8. Germline V gives CDR1 GTSNPN, CDR2 SVGIG (reference sequence). DNA of the CDR3: TGTGCCTGGAGGAGCCGGGACAGGATAAACTATGGCTACACCTTC. Translated, it gives CAWRSRDRINYGYTF.

There are a few counts of this clone. As DNA, the CDR3 is TGTGCCAGCAGCTTGCCTAGCGGGGGAGGCAATGAGCAGTTCTTC. Its protein is CASSLPSGGGNEQFF. This chain uses TRBV9 with TRBJ2-1; 10 bases line up with TRBD2. V gave up 4 bases and J gave up 6 bases; unmatched junction bases: 7. Germline V gene sequence: CDR1 SGDLS, CDR2 YYNGEE. CDR3 length: 15 amino acids.

The V gene is TRBV7-3, the J gene TRBJ2-1; TRBD2 is a possible D gene (5 bases). Germline assignment: CDR1 SGHTA and CDR2 FQGTGA. This CDR3 has 15 amino acids. V gave up 3 bases and J gave up 5 bases, with 14 bases separating them. The DNA for the CDR3 is TGTGCCAGCAGCTTCCTACTAGGAGCGGACAATGAGCAGTTCTTC. The encoded protein is CASSFLLGADNEQFF.

The V call is TRBV27, the J call TRBJ2-5; 8 bases are a match to TRBD1. The germline gives CDR1 MNHEY, CDR2 SMNVEV (reference sequence). V lost 5 bases to trimming and J lost 7 bases; unmatched junction nucleotides: 12. This CDR3 comprises 15 residues. The CDR3 DNA reads as TGTGCCAGCAGTCCCTCGACAGGGGCTGGGGGGACCCAGTACTTC. Translated: CASSPSTGAGGTQYF.

The rearrangement uses TRBV12-5 and TRBJ1-2; D gene uncertain. V was cut by 4 bases and J by 2 bases, with 20 bases left in between. The CDR3 is 17 amino acids. CDR1 is LGHNT and CDR2 is FRNRAP in the germline V gene. The CDR3 sequence: CASGSDLRGIGNYGYTF. The CDR3 nucleotides are TGTGCTAGTGGTTCCGATCTCCGAGGGATCGGCAACTATGGCTACACCTTC.

This clone was seen a single time. The chain has TRBV19 and TRBJ2-7; weak D call: TRBD1 (5 bases). Deletions cut 3 bases from V and 4 bases from J, with 13 bases between. Per germline, CDR1 LNHDA and CDR2 SQIVND (reference sequence). The CDR3 runs to 14 residues. The DNA of the CDR3 is TGTGCCAGTAGTATCGGTGAAGGGGTGTACGAGCAGTACTTC. Translation: CASSIGEGVYEQYF.

The chain couples TRBV5-6 to TRBJ1-1, with D maybe TRBD1 (5 bases). The germline V gene encodes CDR1 SGHDT and CDR2 YYEEEE. This CDR3 has 16 residues. The ends were cut back, 4 bases at V and 8 bases at J, with 24 bases in the middle. CDR3 DNA: TGTGCCAGCAGCCCACGGGGGAAAGCTACGGGAGAAGAAGCTTTCTTT. Amino acids: CASSPRGKATGEEAFF. The complete variable domain, with remaining parts taken from reference TRBV5-6 and TRBJ1-1, reads DAGVTQSPTHLIKTRGQQVTLRCSPKSGHDTVSWYQQALGQGPQFIFQYYEEEERQRGNFPDRFSGHQFPNYSSELNVNALLLGDSALYLCASSPRGKATGEEAFFGQGTRLTVV.

This chain links TRBV5-1 with TRBJ2-5; D possibly corresponds to TRBD1 (6 bases). The germline V gene encodes CDR1 SGHRS and CDR2 YFSETQ. Trimming took 4 bases from V and 1 from J, leaving 11 bases between them. The CDR3 has 14 amino acids. The CDR3 region is CASSANRVQETQYF. Written as DNA, the CDR3 is TGCGCCAGCAGCGCCAACAGGGTCCAAGAGACCCAGTACTTC.